This TCR beta chain was sequenced for a study of blood T cell repertoires in COVID-19. Turning to the study itself: Samples came from the United States, Italy and Spain, spanning acute and convalescent COVID-19. Sample material is recorded as cDNA or gDNA derived from T cells, B-cell-depleted T cells, or PBMCs.

The germline V and J ends were trimmed by 5 bases and 5 bases, with 10 bases remaining between them. Germline V lookup: CDR1 ENHRY, CDR2 SYGVKD. The CDR3 is 12 residues long. Methods used by the authors: Amplifying reference gene primers gave estimates of nucleated cell counts. Profiling relied on immunoSEQ multiplex PCR, and the TCRdb table lists in-frame clones only, not all of them. V, J and clone size were drawn from that table, and D and trimming were deduced from the DNA. The top ten hold roughly 12% of the sample, which has around 200,000 clones, around nine tenths seen once. The sample comprised peripheral blood. The chain is built from TRBV10-3 and TRBJ2-7; D is undetermined. This receptor was obtained from a woman in her late teens or twenties who had recovered from COVID-19. The CDR3 DNA reads TGTGCCATCAGTCCTCGTGGAGACGAGCAGTACTTC. It translates to CAISPRGDEQYF.